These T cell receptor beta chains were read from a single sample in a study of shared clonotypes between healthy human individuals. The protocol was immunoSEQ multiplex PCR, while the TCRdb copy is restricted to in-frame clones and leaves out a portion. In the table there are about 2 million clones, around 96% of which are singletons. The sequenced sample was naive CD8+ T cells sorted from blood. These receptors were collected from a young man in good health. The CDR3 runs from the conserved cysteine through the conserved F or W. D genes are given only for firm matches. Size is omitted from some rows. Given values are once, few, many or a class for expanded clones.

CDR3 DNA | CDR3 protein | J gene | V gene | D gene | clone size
TGTGCCTGGAGGGGGTATCACACTGAAGCTTTCTTT | CAWRGYHTEAFF | TRBJ1-1 | TRBV30 | NA | once
TGTGCCAGCAGCGTAAGGATACGAGGCGGTAGCTCCTACAATGAGCAGTTCTTC | CASSVRIRGGSSYNEQFF | TRBJ2-1 | TRBV9 | NA | NA
TGCGCCAGCAGCCAAGAGGGGACAGGGAGCATCGGGGAGCTGTTTTTT | CASSQEGTGSIGELFF | TRBJ2-2 | TRBV4-3 | TRBD1 | NA
TGTGCCAGCAGCTTAGGGGCCGGACAATCTTATGGAAGCCACGAGCAGTACTTC | CASSLGAGQSYGSHEQYF | TRBJ2-7 | TRBV7-8 | NA | once
TGTGCCTGGGGACCGGACGTAAGCGGAAACACCATATATTTT | CAWGPDVSGNTIYF | TRBJ1-3 | TRBV30 | NA | NA
TGCGCCAGCAGTGAGGTGGCCGGGGAGCTGTTTTTT | CASSEVAGELFF | TRBJ2-2 | TRBV10-1 | NA | NA
TGTGCCAGCAGCGTAGCCACGAACTATGGCTACACCTTC | CASSVATNYGYTF | TRBJ1-2 | TRBV9 | NA | NA
TGCAGCGTTGAAACAGGACAGGGGTTTTACGAGCAGTACTTC | CSVETGQGFYEQYF | TRBJ2-7 | TRBV29-1 | TRBD1 | NA
TGTGCCAGCAGCCCTCTGGGGGCCCCCGGGGAGCTGTTTTTT | CASSPLGAPGELFF | TRBJ2-2 | TRBV13 | NA | NA
TGCGCCAGCAGTCAAGTGGTCTGGGGCTCCACAGATACGCAGTATTTT | CASSQVVWGSTDTQYF | TRBJ2-3 | TRBV4-3 | NA | NA
TGTGCCAGCAGCTTCGGCGGTACCTACGAGCAGTACTTC | CASSFGGTYEQYF | TRBJ2-7 | TRBV5-4 | NA | NA
TGCAGCGGGGGGGACACCGGGGAGCTGTTTTTT | CSGGDTGELFF | TRBJ2-2 | TRBV29-1 | NA | NA
TGTGCCAGCAGCGTAGTTGCGGGAGGCTTCTACAATGAGCAGTTCTTC | CASSVVAGGFYNEQFF | TRBJ2-1 | TRBV9 | TRBD2 | NA
TGTGCCAGCTCCCTCGGGAGGAACACTGAAGCTTTCTTT | CASSLGRNTEAFF | TRBJ1-1 | TRBV2 | NA | NA
TGTGCCACCAGCAGAGATCCGCCTGAAAAACTGTTTTTT | CATSRDPPEKLFF | TRBJ1-4 | TRBV15 | NA | NA
TGTGCCAGCAGGTCATACTCTAAAGCGGGGGCCCCGGGCGGGGAGCTGTTTTTT | CASRSYSKAGAPGGELFF | TRBJ2-2 | TRBV6-4 | TRBD2 | NA
TGTGCCACCAGCAGAGATTTAGGAACAGGTCTCGGGCAAGGCTACACCTTC | CATSRDLGTGLGQGYTF | TRBJ1-2 | TRBV15 | NA | NA
TGTGCCAGCAGCTATACAGGGGCACCCCTCCACTTT | CASSYTGAPLHF | TRBJ1-6 | TRBV11-1 | TRBD1 | NA
TGTGCCAGCAGCTCGGACAGGGAAACTACCTTTGGCTACACCTTC | CASSSDRETTFGYTF | TRBJ1-2 | TRBV13 | TRBD1 | NA
TGTGCCAGTAGTATACTTGGCAGGGCCTACTATGGCTACACCTTC | CASSILGRAYYGYTF | TRBJ1-2 | TRBV19 | NA | NA
TGTGCCAGGGGGCTAGAGGGCCGGGTCACCGGGGAGCTGTTTTTT | CARGLEGRVTGELFF | TRBJ2-2 | TRBV5-3 | NA | NA
TGTGCCAGCAGTTCCACAGGGAGACCGAGCGAAAAACTGTTTTTT | CASSSTGRPSEKLFF | TRBJ1-4 | TRBV6-6 | NA | NA
TGTGCCAGCAGTTTGGGGATGGTGGGGACTTCGCGGCGGGAGCTGTTTTTT | CASSLGMVGTSRRELFF | TRBJ2-2 | TRBV27 | NA | NA
TGTGCCAGCAGTGGACGGGGGCATTGGGAGACCCAGTACTTC | CASSGRGHWETQYF | TRBJ2-5 | TRBV27 | NA | once
TGTGCCAGCAGCTTGGCCGTGGCGATTACCGGGGAGCTGTTTTTT | CASSLAVAITGELFF | TRBJ2-2 | TRBV5-8 | NA | NA
TGTGCCAGCAGCTCCGGGACAGGGGGGGACGAGCAGTACTTC | CASSSGTGGDEQYF | TRBJ2-7 | TRBV7-8 | TRBD1 | NA
TGTGCCAGCAGTTACTCGGAGGAGCGAATGGCGGAGACCCAGTACTTC | CASSYSEERMAETQYF | TRBJ2-5 | TRBV6-5 | NA | NA
TGTGCCAGCAGTGAAGGCACGGGGGAGCTGTTTTTT | CASSEGTGELFF | TRBJ2-2 | TRBV25-1 | NA | NA
TGTGCCAGTAGTATCGACAGGGAGGGGAGCTTTGACGAGCAGTACTTC | CASSIDREGSFDEQYF | TRBJ2-7 | TRBV19 | NA | NA
TGTGCCAGCAGCGCCCCAGGGGGGGTACACCAAGAGACCCAGTACTTC | CASSAPGGVHQETQYF | TRBJ2-5 | TRBV9 | NA | NA
TGTGCCAGCAGCCCGAGTGCGGGGTACACCGGGGAGCTGTTTTTT | CASSPSAGYTGELFF | TRBJ2-2 | TRBV5-4 | NA | NA
TGTGCCAGCAGCAAAGAGGCGGAGGACTATGGCTACACCTTC | CASSKEAEDYGYTF | TRBJ1-2 | TRBV7-6 | NA | few
TGTGCCAGCAGCTACAGGGGGATTTACACCGGGGAGCTGTTTTTT | CASSYRGIYTGELFF | TRBJ2-2 | TRBV6-1 | TRBD1 | NA
TGTGCCAGCAGTGGACATGACAACCTCCAAGAGACCCAGTACTTC | CASSGHDNLQETQYF | TRBJ2-5 | TRBV9 | NA | NA
TGTGCCACCGAAGGGGGGGTCGCTGAAGCTTTCTTT | CATEGGVAEAFF | TRBJ1-1 | TRBV25-1 | NA | NA
TGCGCCAGTACTTGGGGCAGTCCCTCCTACGAGCAGTACTTC | CASTWGSPSYEQYF | TRBJ2-7 | TRBV5-1 | NA | NA
TGTGCCAGTAGTCAATTTAGCGGGGGCCTGTACAATGAGCAGTTCTTC | CASSQFSGGLYNEQFF | TRBJ2-1 | TRBV19 | TRBD2 | NA
TGTGCCAGCAGCTATTGGGAGGGAGCCTTTAACTATGGCTACACCTTC | CASSYWEGAFNYGYTF | TRBJ1-2 | TRBV5-6 | NA | NA
TGTGCCAGCAGGGGAGCGGGGGCCGGGGAGCTGTTTTTT | CASRGAGAGELFF | TRBJ2-2 | TRBV27 | TRBD2 | NA
TGTGCCAGCAGCTCCCTAAACGGGGAGCTGTTTTTT | CASSSLNGELFF | TRBJ2-2 | TRBV7-9 | NA | NA
TGTGCCAGCAGTTACGAGACAGGGAGTGAAGCTTTCTTT | CASSYETGSEAFF | TRBJ1-1 | TRBV6-5 | TRBD1 | NA
TGCAGATCAGGGGGGAGCCTCTTCCTCAGGGCTTTCTTT | CRSGGSLFLRAFF | TRBJ1-1 | TRBV29-1 | TRBD1 | NA
TGCGCCAGCAGCCAAGTAGAGGGGAGGAGGGAGCAGTACTTC | CASSQVEGRREQYF | TRBJ2-7 | TRBV4-3 | NA | NA
TGTGCCAGCAGCTTGGGGTTAAATGAGCAGTTCTTC | CASSLGLNEQFF | TRBJ2-1 | TRBV5-6 | NA | NA
TGCAGCGTTGAAGATGGAAACAGCAAATTCTATGGCTACACCTTC | CSVEDGNSKFYGYTF | TRBJ1-2 | TRBV29-1 | NA | NA
TGTGCCAGCAGCCCCGACGGGGGGATGGGGCAGTACTTC | CASSPDGGMGQYF | TRBJ2-7 | TRBV7-9 | TRBD2 | NA
TGTGCCAGCAGTTACGGAGATGGCTACACCTTC | CASSYGDGYTF | TRBJ1-2 | TRBV6-5 | NA | NA
TGCAGCGTTGTAGGACAGGGGCTGTCCCACCCGCAGTATTTT | CSVVGQGLSHPQYF | TRBJ2-3 | TRBV29-1 | TRBD1 | NA
TGTGCCAGCAGTGAATACGCAACTAATGAAAAACTGTTTTTT | CASSEYATNEKLFF | TRBJ1-4 | TRBV2 | NA | NA